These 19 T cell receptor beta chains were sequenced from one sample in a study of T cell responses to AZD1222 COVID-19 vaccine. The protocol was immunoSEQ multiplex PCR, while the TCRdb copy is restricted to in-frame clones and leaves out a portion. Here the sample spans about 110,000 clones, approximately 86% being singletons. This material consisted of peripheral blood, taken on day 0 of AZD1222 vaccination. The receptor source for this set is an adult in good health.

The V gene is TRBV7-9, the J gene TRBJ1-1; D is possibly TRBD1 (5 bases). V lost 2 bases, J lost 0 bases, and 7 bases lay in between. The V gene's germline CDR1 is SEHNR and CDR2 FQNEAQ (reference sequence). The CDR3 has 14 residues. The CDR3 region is CASSLPRVNTEAFF. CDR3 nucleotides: TGTGCCAGCAGCTTACCCAGGGTGAACACTGAAGCTTTCTTT. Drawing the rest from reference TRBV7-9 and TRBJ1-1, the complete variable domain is DTGVSQNPRHKITKRGQNVTFRCDPISEHNRLYWYRQTLGQGPEFLTYFQNEAQLEKSRLLSDRFSAERPKGSFSTLEIQRTEQGDSAMYLCASSLPRVNTEAFFGQGTRLTVV.

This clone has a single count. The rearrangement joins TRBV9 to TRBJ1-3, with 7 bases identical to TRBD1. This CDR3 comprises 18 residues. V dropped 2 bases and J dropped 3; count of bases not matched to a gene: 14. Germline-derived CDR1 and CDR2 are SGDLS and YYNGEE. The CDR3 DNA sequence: TGTGCCAGCAGCGTCGAAGAAAGACAGGGAAGGATTGGAAACACCATATATTTT. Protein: CASSVEERQGRIGNTIYF.

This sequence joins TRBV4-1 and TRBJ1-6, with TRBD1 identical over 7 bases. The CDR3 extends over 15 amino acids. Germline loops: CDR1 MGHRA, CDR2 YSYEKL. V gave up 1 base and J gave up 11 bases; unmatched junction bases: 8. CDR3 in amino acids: CASSQGDRDGPPLHF. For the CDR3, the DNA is TGCGCCAGCAGCCAAGGAGACAGGGATGGGCCACCCCTCCACTTT.

The CDR3 spells CASRLTGQNGYTF. CDR3 DNA: TGTGCCAGCAGGCTCACAGGGCAGAATGGCTACACCTTC. The V call is TRBV6-5, the J call TRBJ1-2; TRBD1 is a possible D gene (6 bases). The CDR3 is 13 amino acids. Trimming left V 6 bases short and J 6 bases short, with 14 bases between. Germline V gene lookup returns CDR1 MNHEY and CDR2 SVGAGI.

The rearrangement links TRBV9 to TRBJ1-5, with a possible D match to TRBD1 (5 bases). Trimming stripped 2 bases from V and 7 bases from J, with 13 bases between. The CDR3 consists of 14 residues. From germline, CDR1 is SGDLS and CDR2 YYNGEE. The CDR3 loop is CASSVEGTGQPQHF. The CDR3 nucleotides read TGTGCCAGCAGCGTGGAAGGGACGGGCCAGCCCCAGCATTTT.

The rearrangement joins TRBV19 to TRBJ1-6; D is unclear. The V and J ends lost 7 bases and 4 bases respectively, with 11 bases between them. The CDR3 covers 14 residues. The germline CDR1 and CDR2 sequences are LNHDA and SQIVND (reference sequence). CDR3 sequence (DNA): TGTGCCAGTACCCGGGCGGAGTATAATTCACCCCTCCACTTT. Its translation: CASTRAEYNSPLHF.

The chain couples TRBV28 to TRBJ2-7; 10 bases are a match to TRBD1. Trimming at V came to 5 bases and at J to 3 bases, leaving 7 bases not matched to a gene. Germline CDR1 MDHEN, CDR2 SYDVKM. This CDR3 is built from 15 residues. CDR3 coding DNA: TGTGCCAGCAGTCTTACGGACAGGGGGGTCTACGAGCAGTACTTC. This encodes CASSLTDRGVYEQYF.

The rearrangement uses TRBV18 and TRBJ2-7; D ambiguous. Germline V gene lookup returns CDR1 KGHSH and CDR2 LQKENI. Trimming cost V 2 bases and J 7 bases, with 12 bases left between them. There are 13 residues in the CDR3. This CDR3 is CASSPSVGGEQYF. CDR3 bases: TGTGCCAGCTCACCAAGCGTGGGTGGGGAGCAGTACTTC.

Here the CDR3 DNA reads TGTGCCAGCAGCCAACCACAGGGTCGGGGTGAAGCTTTCTTT. Residues: CASSQPQGRGEAFF. The genes are TRBV28 and TRBJ1-1; TRBD1 is a possible D gene (6 bases). CDR1 MDHEN and CDR2 SYDVKM come from the germline V gene. The CDR3 contains 14 residues. Trimming removed 6 bases from V and 7 bases from J, with 18 bases in between.

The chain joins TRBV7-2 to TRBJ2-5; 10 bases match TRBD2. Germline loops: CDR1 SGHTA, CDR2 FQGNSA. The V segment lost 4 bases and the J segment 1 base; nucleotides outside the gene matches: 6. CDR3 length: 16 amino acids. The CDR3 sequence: CASSSRASGGQETQYF. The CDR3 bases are TGTGCCAGCAGCTCCCGGGCTAGCGGGGGCCAAGAGACCCAGTACTTC.

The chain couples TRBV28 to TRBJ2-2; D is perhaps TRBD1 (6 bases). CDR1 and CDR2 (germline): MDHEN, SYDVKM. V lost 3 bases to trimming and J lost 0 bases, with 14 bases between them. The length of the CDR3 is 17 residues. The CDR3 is CASSFMSRTANTGELFF. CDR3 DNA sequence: TGTGCCAGCAGTTTTATGAGCCGGACAGCGAACACCGGGGAGCTGTTTTTT.

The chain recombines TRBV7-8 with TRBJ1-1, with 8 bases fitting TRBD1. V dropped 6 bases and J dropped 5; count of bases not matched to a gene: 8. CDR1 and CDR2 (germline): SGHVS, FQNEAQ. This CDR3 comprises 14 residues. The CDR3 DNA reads TGTGCCAGCAGTTCGAGGACAGGGCGAACTGAAGCTTTCTTT. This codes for CASSSRTGRTEAFF.

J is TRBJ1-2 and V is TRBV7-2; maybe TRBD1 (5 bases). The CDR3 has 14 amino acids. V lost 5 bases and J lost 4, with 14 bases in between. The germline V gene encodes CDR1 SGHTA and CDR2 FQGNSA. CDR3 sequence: CASSPHSGAYGYTF. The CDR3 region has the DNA TGTGCCAGCAGCCCCCACTCCGGGGCCTATGGCTACACCTTC.

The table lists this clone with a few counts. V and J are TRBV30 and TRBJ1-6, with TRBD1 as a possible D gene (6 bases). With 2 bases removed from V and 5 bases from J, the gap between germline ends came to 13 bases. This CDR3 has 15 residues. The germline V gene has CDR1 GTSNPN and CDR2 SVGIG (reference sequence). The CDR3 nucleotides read TGTGCCTGGAGTATGGGGGGGGCTCATAATTCACCCCTCCACTTT. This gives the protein CAWSMGGAHNSPLHF.

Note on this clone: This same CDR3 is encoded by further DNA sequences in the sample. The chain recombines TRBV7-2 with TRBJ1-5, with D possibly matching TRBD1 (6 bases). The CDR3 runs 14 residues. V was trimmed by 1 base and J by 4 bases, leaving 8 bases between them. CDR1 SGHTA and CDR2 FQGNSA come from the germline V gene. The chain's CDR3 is CASSLDTGNQPQHF. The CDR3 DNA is TGTGCCAGCAGCTTAGATACAGGGAATCAGCCCCAGCATTTT.

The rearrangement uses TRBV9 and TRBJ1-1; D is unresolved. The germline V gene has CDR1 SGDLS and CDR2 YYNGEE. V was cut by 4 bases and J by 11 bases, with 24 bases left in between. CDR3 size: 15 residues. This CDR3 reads CASSPAAGSLLGAFF. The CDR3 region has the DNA TGTGCCAGCAGCCCCGCCGCGGGGAGTCTCTTAGGGGCTTTCTTT.

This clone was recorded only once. CDR3 sequence: CASSLQEDTEAFF. CDR3 coding DNA: TGTGCCAGCAGCCTACAGGAGGACACTGAAGCTTTCTTT. This chain joins TRBV4-2 and TRBJ1-1, with a tentative D call TRBD1 (5 bases). The CDR3 has 13 amino acids. In germline, CDR1 is LGHNA, CDR2 YNFKEQ. Trimming took 4 bases from V and 3 from J, leaving 9 bases between them.

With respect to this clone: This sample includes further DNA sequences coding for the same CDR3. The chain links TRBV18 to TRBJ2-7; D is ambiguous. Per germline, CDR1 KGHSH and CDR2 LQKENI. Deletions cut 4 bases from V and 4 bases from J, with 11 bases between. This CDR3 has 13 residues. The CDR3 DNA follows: TGTGCCAGCTCACTAAGTGGCGCTTACGAGCAGTACTTC. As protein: CASSLSGAYEQYF.

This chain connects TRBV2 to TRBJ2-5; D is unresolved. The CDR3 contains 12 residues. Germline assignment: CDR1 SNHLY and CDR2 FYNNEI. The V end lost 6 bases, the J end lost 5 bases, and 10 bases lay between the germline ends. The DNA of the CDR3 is TGTGCCAGCAGGGCCCCTGAGGAGACCCAGTACTTC. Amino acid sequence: CASRAPEETQYF. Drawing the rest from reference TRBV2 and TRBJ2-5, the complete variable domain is EPEVTQTPSHQVTQMGQEVILRCVPISNHLYFYWYRQILGQKVEFLVSFYNNEISEKSEIFDDQFSVERPDGSNFTLKIRSTKLEDSAMYFCASRAPEETQYFGPGTRLLVL.